This T cell receptor (beta chain) was identified in a study of CD8 T cells in Susac syndrome. Study outcomes and limitations: Only a relatively small number of individuals were included in the TCR sequencing and HLA analysis.

As concerns this clonotype: Antigen specificity is unknown. Relative to the germline gene, one junction end is altered; a read error may explain this.

The CDR3 covers 18 residues. In germline, CDR1 is SGHTA, CDR2 FQGNSA. With random hexamers, reverse transcription was performed on roughly 0.5 to 1 ug of RNA. Across 54 Vbeta and 13 Jbeta, immunoSEQ multiplex PCR amplified TCR beta CDR3. TCRdb recomputed calls from the immunoSEQ multiplex PCR reads with MiXCR, one row per CDR3 protein. The top ten clones hold 0.075% to 0.095% of a sample with about 160,000 distinct CDR3 sequences, less than 95% of them seen once. Sequencing of TCR beta covered CD8+ and CD4+ T cells obtained from blood. Bulk CD8+ and CD4+ cells came from magnetic negative isolation; CD8+ TEMRA by FACS.

The sequencing sample was made of CD4+ T cells from PBMCs. The chain links TRBV7-2 to TRBJ2-3; possibly TRBD2 for D (5 bases). The sequence was collected from a human donor with multiple sclerosis. The CDR3 here is CASSQVPYAGTNTDTQYF. DNA for the CDR3: TGTGCCAGCAGCCAGGTCCCCTACGCGGGCACCAACACAGATACGCAGTACTTT.